The 31 T cell receptor beta chains in this list originate from one sample, sequenced in a study of cytomegalovirus exposure and HLA in healthy donors. The PCR contained 60 Vbeta and 13 Jbeta primers. TCRdb's table, derived via immunoSEQ multiplex PCR, lists solely in-frame clones and lacks some. The data hold about 150,000 clones, with roughly 79% observed a single time. Sequenced material: PBMCs. Receptor source: a woman aged 40 to 55 in good health and CMV-seropositive.

The genes are TRBV7-2 and TRBJ2-4, with TRBD2 as a possible D gene (6 bases). Trimming removed 1 base at V and 1 base at J, with 11 bases between. CDR3 length: 16 amino acids. The V gene's germline CDR1 is SGHTA and CDR2 FQGNSA. Here the CDR3 reads CASSLVGGSAKNIQYF. As DNA, the CDR3 is TGTGCCAGCAGCTTAGTCGGGGGTTCCGCCAAAAACATTCAGTACTTC.

This chain links TRBV28 with TRBJ1-2; perhaps TRBD1 as D (5 bases). The CDR3 spans 15 residues. Trimming left V 5 bases short and J 3 bases short, with 16 bases between. CDR1 MDHEN and CDR2 SYDVKM come from the germline V gene. The CDR3 sequence: CASSSQGYKYYGYTF. CDR3 coding DNA: TGTGCCAGCAGTAGTCAGGGATATAAGTACTATGGCTACACCTTC.

The chain recombines TRBV5-4 with TRBJ1-1, with TRBD1 matching over 11 bases. The CDR3 consists of 13 residues. V lost 8 bases to trimming and J lost 5 bases; unmatched junction nucleotides: 5. Germline values: CDR1 SGHNT, CDR2 YYREEE (reference sequence). CDR3 sequence (DNA): TGTGCCAGTCAGGGACAGGGGGTGACTGAAGCTTTCTTT. It codes for CASQGQGVTEAFF.

This rearrangement joins TRBV28 to TRBJ1-4; weak D call: TRBD1 (5 bases). Germline V gene data show CDR1 as MDHEN and CDR2 as SYDVKM. The V and J ends lost 8 bases and 8 bases respectively, with 18 bases between them. The CDR3 is 14 amino acids. CDR3 residues: CASRESWGVEKLFF. The CDR3 nucleotides are TGTGCCAGCCGGGAATCCTGGGGGGTCGAAAAACTGTTTTTT.

In this sample, this clone turned up once. V and J are TRBV7-2 and TRBJ2-3; 10 bases are shared with TRBD2. The CDR3 has 16 amino acids. Germline V gene lookup returns CDR1 SGHTA and CDR2 FQGNSA. The ends lost 4 bases at V and 0 bases at J; junction bases unmatched: 4. As DNA, the CDR3 is TGTGCCAGCAGCTCTAGCGGGGGAACAAGCACAGATACGCAGTATTTT. This encodes CASSSSGGTSTDTQYF.

This sequence joins TRBV6-1 and TRBJ2-3; D gene unclear. The V end was cut by 1 base, the J end by 1 base, with 3 bases between. The germline CDR1 and CDR2 sequences are MNHNS and SASEGT. The length of the CDR3 is 13 residues. CDR3 sequence (DNA): TGTGCCAGCAGTGAAGGCGGCACAGATACGCAGTATTTT. This translates into CASSEGGTDTQYF.

The chain employs TRBV10-2 and TRBJ1-2; D is possibly TRBD1 (5 bases). This CDR3 is 13 amino acids long. CDR1 is WSHSY, CDR2 SAAADI, per germline. Trimming shortened V by 6 bases and J by 6 bases, and 14 bases separated the two germline ends. CDR3 region: CASRGLGVNGYTF. Written as DNA, the CDR3 is TGCGCCAGCAGGGGACTCGGAGTTAATGGCTACACCTTC.

This chain connects TRBV30 to TRBJ2-4; D is possibly TRBD2 (6 bases). V was trimmed by 2 bases and J by 7 bases, leaving 12 bases between them. This CDR3 contains 13 residues. Per germline, CDR1 GTSNPN and CDR2 SVGIG (reference sequence). The CDR3 sequence: CAWSSAGTNIQYF. The CDR3 region has the DNA TGTGCCTGGAGTTCGGCCGGGACTAACATTCAGTACTTC.

V and J are TRBV10-3 and TRBJ1-2; D might be TRBD1 (5 bases). With 8 bases removed from V and 0 bases from J, the gap between germline ends came to 10 bases. Germline V CDR1 and CDR2: ENHRY, SYGVKD. CDR3 length: 13 amino acids. This CDR3 is CAISDTSNYGYTF. In DNA, the CDR3 is TGTGCCATCTCGGACACGTCTAACTATGGCTACACCTTC.

The chain joins TRBV19 to TRBJ1-3; D is uncertain. The CDR3 has 16 residues. Germline V gene sequence: CDR1 LNHDA, CDR2 SQIVND (reference sequence). Trimming stripped 3 bases from V and 0 bases from J, with 12 bases between. The CDR3 nucleotides read TGTGCCAGTAGTATCCTTAGGCAGGACTCTGGAAACACCATATATTTT. Residues: CASSILRQDSGNTIYF.

This rearrangement joins TRBV10-3 to TRBJ2-1, with D perhaps matching TRBD1 (6 bases). Germline V gene lookup returns CDR1 ENHRY and CDR2 SYGVKD. Trimming took off 10 bases at V and 8 bases at J, with 15 bases between the two ends. The CDR3 runs 12 residues. CDR3 loop: CATKGERDEQFF. The CDR3 bases are TGTGCCACTAAGGGGGAACGGGATGAGCAGTTCTTC.

The J gene is TRBJ2-3, the V gene TRBV6-5; D remains unclear. The CDR3 consists of 15 residues. Germline V lookup: CDR1 MNHEY, CDR2 SVGAGI. V was shortened by 2 bases and J by 1 base, with 10 bases between the two germline ends. CDR3 bases: TGTGCCAGCAGTTACGGCTCGTTGGGCACAGATACGCAGTATTTT. Translated, it gives CASSYGSLGTDTQYF.

This chain uses TRBV4-2 with TRBJ1-2; 9 nucleotides align to TRBD1. The CDR3 contains 14 residues. Germline CDR1 reads LGHNA; CDR2 reads YNFKEQ. V lost 5 bases and J lost 4; bases outside the gene matches: 5. The CDR3 DNA follows: TGTGCCAGCAGCGGGACAGGGCAACTCTATGGCTACACCTTC. Translating it yields CASSGTGQLYGYTF.

As to this clone: At the DNA level, this CDR3 is encoded by other sequences in the same sample as well. This rearrangement joins TRBV6-1 to TRBJ1-5, with 9 bases that match TRBD1. The CDR3 extends over 15 amino acids. CDR1 is MNHNS, CDR2 SASEGT, per germline. V shed 3 bases and J 4 bases; nucleotides not matched to a gene: 4. The CDR3 coding sequence is TGTGCCAGCAGTGAGGGACAGGGTCGGAATCAGCCCCAGCATTTT. It encodes CASSEGQGRNQPQHF.

The V and J genes are TRBV2 and TRBJ2-7, with 16 bases matching TRBD2. The ends lost 6 bases at V and 6 bases at J; junction bases unmatched: 2. The CDR3 covers 14 residues. Germline CDR1 reads SNHLY; CDR2 reads FYNNEI. The CDR3: CASRGLAGGREQYF. The CDR3 nucleotides read TGTGCCAGCAGGGGACTAGCGGGGGGGCGCGAGCAGTACTTC.

The gene calls are TRBV2 and TRBJ1-2; D uncertain. This CDR3 region has 16 residues. Germline V CDR1 and CDR2: SNHLY, FYNNEI. With 6 bases removed from V and 6 bases from J, the gap between germline ends came to 23 bases. The CDR3 region is CASSASSSGTHNGYTF. The CDR3, as DNA: TGTGCCAGCAGCGCCTCGAGTTCGGGAACCCATAATGGCTACACCTTC.

This chain connects TRBV5-1 to TRBJ2-3; tentative D call: TRBD2 (5 bases). Germline assignment: CDR1 SGHRS and CDR2 YFSETQ. Trimming removed 1 base from V and 6 bases from J, with 15 bases in between. The CDR3 has 15 amino acids. CDR3 region: CASSLRGVARDTQYF. The DNA of the CDR3 is TGCGCCAGCAGCTTGCGGGGAGTAGCTAGGGATACGCAGTATTTT.

This rearrangement joins TRBV6-5 to TRBJ1-5; 9 nucleotides match TRBD1. Germline CDR1 is MNHEY and CDR2 is SVGAGI. CDR3 length: 16 amino acids. V lost 4 bases to trimming and J lost 0 bases; unmatched junction nucleotides: 4. The CDR3 bases are TGTGCCAGCAGTTTGGGGACAGGGACTAGCAATCAGCCCCAGCATTTT. This gives the protein CASSLGTGTSNQPQHF.

The chain recombines TRBV18 with TRBJ2-3; 10 bases fit TRBD1. This CDR3 spans 15 amino acids. Germline CDR1 is KGHSH and CDR2 is LQKENI. Germline trimming cut 4 bases from V and 6 bases from J; bases unmatched to any gene: 7. Written as DNA, the CDR3 is TGTGCCAGCTCACTAGGGACAGGGGTTGGCGATACGCAGTATTTT. Protein: CASSLGTGVGDTQYF.

The chain employs TRBV4-3 and TRBJ1-1, with D possibly matching TRBD1 (5 bases). Trimming shortened V by 1 base and J by 3 bases, and 18 bases separated the two germline ends. The CDR3 is made up of 17 amino acids. CDR1 and CDR2 (germline): LGHNA, YSLEER. The CDR3 reads CASSQGVRALGYTEAFF. The CDR3 bases are TGCGCCAGCAGCCAAGGTGTCAGGGCTTTGGGTTACACTGAAGCTTTCTTT.

The rearrangement joins TRBV5-8 to TRBJ2-7; 9 bases agree with TRBD1. The CDR3 has 15 amino acids. The V segment lost 6 bases and the J segment 4 bases; nucleotides outside the gene matches: 11. CDR1 and CDR2 from the germline V gene are SGHTS and YDEGEE. The CDR3 is CASTETWTGVYEQYF. The CDR3, as DNA: TGTGCCAGCACCGAAACATGGACAGGGGTTTACGAGCAGTACTTC.

J is TRBJ2-7 and V is TRBV27, with 11 bases identical to TRBD1. V was pared by 6 bases and J by 6 bases, with 13 bases of the junction left unmatched. The CDR3 contains 16 residues. Germline CDR1 and CDR2: MNHEY and SMNVEV (reference sequence). The CDR3 region is CASRLGTGGPKGEQYF. The CDR3 region has the DNA TGTGCCAGCAGGCTGGGGACAGGGGGACCCAAGGGCGAGCAGTACTTC.

On this clone: Other DNA sequences in the sample encode the same CDR3. The gene calls are TRBV5-6 and TRBJ1-5, with a possible D match to TRBD1 (5 bases). The CDR3 is 13 residues long. V was trimmed by 2 bases and J by 5 bases, leaving 8 bases between them. The V gene's germline CDR1 is SGHDT and CDR2 YYEEEE. CDR3 DNA sequence: TGTGCCAGCAGCTTTGGGGGGGATCAGCCCCAGCATTTT. Its protein product is CASSFGGDQPQHF.

The CDR3 sequence is CASSLARDPRRDCIYGYTF. CDR3 sequence (DNA): TGCGCCAGCAGCTTGGCACGTGATCCCCGTCGGGACTGCATATATGGCTACACCTTC. V is TRBV5-1 and J is TRBJ1-2; perhaps TRBD1 as D (5 bases). Trimming removed 0 bases from V and 5 bases from J, with 26 bases in between. Germline CDR1 and CDR2: SGHRS and YFSETQ. The CDR3 spans 19 residues.

The chain links TRBV2 to TRBJ2-5; TRBD1 aligns across 11 bases. The J call may be wrong; the DNA end is better matched by TRBJ2-7. The CDR3 has 12 amino acids. The germline CDR1 and CDR2 sequences are SNHLY and FYNNEI. CDR3 DNA sequence: TGTGCCAGAGGACAGGGGGCAGGCGAGCAGTACTTC. It specifies CARGQGAGEQYF.

As for this clone: The junction differs from germline at one of its ends, possibly a read error. Other DNA sequences in this sample translate to the same CDR3. The V gene is TRBV15, the J gene TRBJ2-3; 7 bases map to TRBD2. Germline CDR1 reads LNHNV; CDR2 reads YYDKDF (reference sequence). The length of the CDR3 is 18 residues. CDR3 amino acids: CATSRGEGPPGATDTQYF. The CDR3 DNA is TGTGCCACTAGCAGAGGGGAGGGACCTCCGGGTGCCACAGATACGCAGTATTTT. The whole variable domain, remainder taken from reference TRBV15 and TRBJ2-3, is DAMVIQNPRYQVTQFGKPVTLSCSQTLNHNVMYWYQQKSSQAPKLLFHYYDKDFNNEADTPDNFQSRRPNTSFCFLDIRSPGLGDTAMYLCATSRGEGPPGATDTQYFGPGTRLTVL.

The rearrangement links TRBV4-2 to TRBJ2-1, with 8 bases fitting TRBD2. CDR1 and CDR2 (germline): LGHNA, YNFKEQ. There are 15 residues in the CDR3. V trimming: 1 base; J trimming: 7 bases; junction bases outside the gene matches: 6. The CDR3 loop is CASSQVGAGENEQFF. In nucleotides, the CDR3 is TGTGCCAGCAGCCAAGTGGGAGCGGGGGAGAATGAGCAGTTCTTC.

The CDR3 DNA follows: TGCGCCAGCAGCTTGGGACAGGGTGGGAACGAGCAGTACTTC. Translation: CASSLGQGGNEQYF. V usage is TRBV5-1 and J usage is TRBJ2-5; 7 bases agree with TRBD1. The tail of the sequence fits TRBJ2-7 better, so the J call may be wrong. The CDR3 consists of 14 residues. Germline values: CDR1 SGHRS, CDR2 YFSETQ.

V and J are TRBV11-1 and TRBJ2-1; D not certain. CDR3 size: 17 residues. V gave up 5 bases and J gave up 0 bases, with 17 bases separating them. CDR1 and CDR2 (germline): SGHAT, FQDESV (reference sequence). The DNA of the CDR3 is TGTGCCAGCAGCCCTGAGAAGGCGGTCATCTCCTACAATGAGCAGTTCTTC. Its protein product is CASSPEKAVISYNEQFF.

This rearrangement joins TRBV10-3 to TRBJ1-1; D might be TRBD1 (5 bases). V was shortened by 11 bases and J by 0 bases, with 10 bases between the two germline ends. Germline-derived CDR1 and CDR2 are ENHRY and SYGVKD. CDR3 length: 12 residues. The CDR3 DNA reads as TGTGCCGCGAAAGGGGTGAACACTGAAGCTTTCTTT. Translating it yields CAAKGVNTEAFF.

The chain couples TRBV25-1 to TRBJ2-2; possible D gene TRBD1, 7 bases. The CDR3 runs to 15 residues. The germline V gene has CDR1 MGHDK and CDR2 SYGVNS. Trimming took off 10 bases at V and 2 bases at J, with 17 bases between the two ends. The CDR3 loop is CATEGGQTNTGELFF. CDR3 nucleotides: TGTGCCACCGAGGGGGGACAGACTAACACCGGGGAGCTGTTTTTT. Using reference TRBV25-1 and TRBJ2-2 for the parts outside the CDR3, the full variable domain is EADIYQTPRYLVIGTGKKITLECSQTMGHDKMYWYQQDPGMELHLIHYSYGVNSTEKGDLSSESTVSRIRTEHFPLTLESARPSHTSQYLCATEGGQTNTGELFFGEGSRLTVL.